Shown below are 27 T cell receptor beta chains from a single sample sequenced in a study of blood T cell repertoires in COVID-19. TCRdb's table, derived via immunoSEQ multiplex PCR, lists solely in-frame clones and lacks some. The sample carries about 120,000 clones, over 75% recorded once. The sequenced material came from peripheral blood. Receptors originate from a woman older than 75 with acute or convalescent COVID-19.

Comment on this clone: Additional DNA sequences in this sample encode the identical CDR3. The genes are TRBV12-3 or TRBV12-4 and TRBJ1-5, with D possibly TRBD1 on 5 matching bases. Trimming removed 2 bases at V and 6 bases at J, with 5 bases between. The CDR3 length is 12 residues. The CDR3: CASSLQGQPQHF. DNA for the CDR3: TGTGCCAGCAGTTTACAGGGTCAGCCCCAGCATTTT.

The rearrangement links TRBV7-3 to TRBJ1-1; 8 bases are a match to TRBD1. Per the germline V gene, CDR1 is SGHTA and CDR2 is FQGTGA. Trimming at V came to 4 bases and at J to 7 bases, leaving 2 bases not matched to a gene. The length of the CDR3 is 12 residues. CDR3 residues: CASSSGGGEAFF. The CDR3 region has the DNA TGTGCCAGCAGCTCAGGGGGCGGTGAAGCTTTCTTT.

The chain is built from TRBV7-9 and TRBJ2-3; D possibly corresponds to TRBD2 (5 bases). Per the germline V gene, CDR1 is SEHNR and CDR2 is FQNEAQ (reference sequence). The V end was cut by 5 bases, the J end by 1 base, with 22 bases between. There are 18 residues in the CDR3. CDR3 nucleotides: TGTGCCAGCAGCCTCAACCGACCGAGGGCGATCGGCACAGATACGCAGTATTTT. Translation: CASSLNRPRAIGTDTQYF.

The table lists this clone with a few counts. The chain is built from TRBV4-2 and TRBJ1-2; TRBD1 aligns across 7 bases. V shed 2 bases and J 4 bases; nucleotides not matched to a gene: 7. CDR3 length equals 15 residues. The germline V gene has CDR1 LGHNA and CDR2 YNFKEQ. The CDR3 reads CASSQPGQETYGYTF. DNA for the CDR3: TGTGCCAGCAGCCAACCCGGACAGGAGACCTATGGCTACACCTTC.

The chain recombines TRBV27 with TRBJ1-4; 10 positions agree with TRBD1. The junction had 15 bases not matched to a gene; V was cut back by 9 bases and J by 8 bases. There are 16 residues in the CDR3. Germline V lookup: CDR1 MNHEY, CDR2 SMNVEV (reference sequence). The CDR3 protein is CASPDRGADAREKLFF. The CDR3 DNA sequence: TGTGCCAGTCCGGACAGGGGGGCTGATGCCAGGGAAAAACTGTTTTTT. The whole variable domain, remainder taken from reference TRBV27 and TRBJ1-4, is EAQVTQNPRYLITVTGKKLTVTCSQNMNHEYMSWYRQDPGLGLRQIYYSMNVEVTDKGDVPEGYKVSRKEKRNFPLILESPSPNQTSLYFCASPDRGADAREKLFFGSGTQLSVL.

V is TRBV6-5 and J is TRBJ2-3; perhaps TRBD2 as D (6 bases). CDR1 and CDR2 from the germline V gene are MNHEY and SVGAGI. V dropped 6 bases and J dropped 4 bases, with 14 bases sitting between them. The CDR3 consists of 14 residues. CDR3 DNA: TGTGCCAGCAGCTCCCGGGACTCCTCAGATACGCAGTATTTT. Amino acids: CASSSRDSSDTQYF.

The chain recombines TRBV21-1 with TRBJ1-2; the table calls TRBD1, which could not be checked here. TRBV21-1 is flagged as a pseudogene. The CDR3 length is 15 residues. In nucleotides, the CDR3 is TGTGCCAGCAGCACGATTTCCAGGGGCCCCTATGGCTACACCTTC. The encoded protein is CASSTISRGPYGYTF.

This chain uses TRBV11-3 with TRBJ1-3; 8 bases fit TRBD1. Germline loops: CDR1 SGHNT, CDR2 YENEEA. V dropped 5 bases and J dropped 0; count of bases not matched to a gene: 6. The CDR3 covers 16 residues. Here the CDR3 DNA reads TGTGCCAGCAGCCGGGGACAGGAGAGCTCTGGAAACACCATATATTTT. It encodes CASSRGQESSGNTIYF.

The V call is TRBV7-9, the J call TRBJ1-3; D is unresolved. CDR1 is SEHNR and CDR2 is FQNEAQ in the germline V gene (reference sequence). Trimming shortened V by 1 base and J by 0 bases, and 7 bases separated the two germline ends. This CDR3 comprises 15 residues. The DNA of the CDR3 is TGTGCCAGCAGCTTAGGGCGGCCCTCTGGAAACACCATATATTTT. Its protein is CASSLGRPSGNTIYF.

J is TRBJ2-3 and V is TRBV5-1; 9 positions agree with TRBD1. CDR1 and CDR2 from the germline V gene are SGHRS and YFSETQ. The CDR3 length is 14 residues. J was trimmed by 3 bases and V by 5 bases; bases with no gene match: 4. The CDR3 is CASRGDRVTDTQYF. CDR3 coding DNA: TGCGCCAGCAGGGGGGACAGGGTTACAGATACGCAGTATTTT.

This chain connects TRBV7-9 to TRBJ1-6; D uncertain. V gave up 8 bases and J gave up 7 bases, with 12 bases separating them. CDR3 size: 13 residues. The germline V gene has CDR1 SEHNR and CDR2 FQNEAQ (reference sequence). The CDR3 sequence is CASERTGNSPLHF. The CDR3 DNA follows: TGTGCCAGCGAGCGGACGGGGAATTCACCCCTCCACTTT.

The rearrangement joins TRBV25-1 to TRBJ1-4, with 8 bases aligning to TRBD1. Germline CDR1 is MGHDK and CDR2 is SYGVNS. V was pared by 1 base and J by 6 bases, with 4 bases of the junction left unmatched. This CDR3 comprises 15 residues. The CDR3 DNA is TGTGCCAGCAGTGAATGGTCGACAGGGGATGAAAAACTGTTTTTT. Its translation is CASSEWSTGDEKLFF. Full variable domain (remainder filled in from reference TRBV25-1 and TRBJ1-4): EADIYQTPRYLVIGTGKKITLECSQTMGHDKMYWYQQDPGMELHLIHYSYGVNSTEKGDLSSESTVSRIRTEHFPLTLESARPSHTSQYLCASSEWSTGDEKLFFGSGTQLSVL.

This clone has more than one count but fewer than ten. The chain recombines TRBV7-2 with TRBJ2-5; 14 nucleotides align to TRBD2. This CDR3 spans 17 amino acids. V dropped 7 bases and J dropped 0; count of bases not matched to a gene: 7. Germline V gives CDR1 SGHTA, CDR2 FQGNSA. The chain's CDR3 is CASTRLAGGGNQETQYF. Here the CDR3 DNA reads TGTGCCAGCACCCGACTAGCGGGAGGGGGGAACCAAGAGACCCAGTACTTC. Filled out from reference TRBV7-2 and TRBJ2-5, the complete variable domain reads GAGVSQSPSNKVTEKGKDVELRCDPISGHTALYWYRQSLGQGLEFLIYFQGNSAPDKSGLPSDRFSAERTGGSVSTLTIQRTQQEDSAVYLCASTRLAGGGNQETQYFGPGTRLLVL.

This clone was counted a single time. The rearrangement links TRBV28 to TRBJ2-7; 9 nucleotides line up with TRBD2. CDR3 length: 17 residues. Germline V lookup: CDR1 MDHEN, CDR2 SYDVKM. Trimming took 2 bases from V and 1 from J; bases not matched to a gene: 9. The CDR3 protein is CASSLPPGLAHSYEQYF. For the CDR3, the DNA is TGTGCCAGCAGTTTACCCCCTGGACTAGCGCATTCCTACGAGCAGTACTTC.

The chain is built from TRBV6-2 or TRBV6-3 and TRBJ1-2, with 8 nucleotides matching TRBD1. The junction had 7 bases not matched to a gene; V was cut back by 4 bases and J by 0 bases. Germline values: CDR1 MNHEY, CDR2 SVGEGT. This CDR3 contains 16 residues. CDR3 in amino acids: CASSSLRTGSNYGYTF. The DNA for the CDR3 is TGTGCCAGCAGTTCACTCCGGACAGGGTCTAACTATGGCTACACCTTC.

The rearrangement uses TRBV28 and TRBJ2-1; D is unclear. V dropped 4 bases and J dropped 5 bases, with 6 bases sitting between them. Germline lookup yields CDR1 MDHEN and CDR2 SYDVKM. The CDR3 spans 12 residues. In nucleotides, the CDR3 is TGTGCCAGCAGTTACATCGACAATGAGCAGTTCTTC. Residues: CASSYIDNEQFF. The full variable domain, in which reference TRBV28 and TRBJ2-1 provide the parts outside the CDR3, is DVKVTQSSRYLVKRTGEKVFLECVQDMDHENMFWYRQDPGLGLRLIYFSYDVKMKEKGDIPEGYSVSREKKERFSLILESASTNQTSMYLCASSYIDNEQFFGPGTRLTVL.

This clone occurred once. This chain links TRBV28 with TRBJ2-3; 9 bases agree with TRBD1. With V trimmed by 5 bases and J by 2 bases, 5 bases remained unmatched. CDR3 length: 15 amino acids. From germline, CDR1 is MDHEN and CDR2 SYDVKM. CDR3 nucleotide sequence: TGTGCCAGCAGTCCGGGACAGGGAATCACAGATACGCAGTATTTT. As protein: CASSPGQGITDTQYF. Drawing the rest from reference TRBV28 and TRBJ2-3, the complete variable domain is DVKVTQSSRYLVKRTGEKVFLECVQDMDHENMFWYRQDPGLGLRLIYFSYDVKMKEKGDIPEGYSVSREKKERFSLILESASTNQTSMYLCASSPGQGITDTQYFGPGTRLTVL.

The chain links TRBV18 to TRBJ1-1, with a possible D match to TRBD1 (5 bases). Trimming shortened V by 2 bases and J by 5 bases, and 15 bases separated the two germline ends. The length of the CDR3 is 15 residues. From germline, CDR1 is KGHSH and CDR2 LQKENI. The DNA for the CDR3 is TGTGCCAGCTCACCAAAATCGCAGGGTAGGACTGAAGCTTTCTTT. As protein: CASSPKSQGRTEAFF. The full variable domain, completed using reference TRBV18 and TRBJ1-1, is NAGVMQNPRHLVRRRGQEARLRCSPMKGHSHVYWYRQLPEEGLKFMVYLQKENIIDESGMPKERFSAEFPKEGPSILRIQQVVRGDSAAYFCASSPKSQGRTEAFFGQGTRLTVV.

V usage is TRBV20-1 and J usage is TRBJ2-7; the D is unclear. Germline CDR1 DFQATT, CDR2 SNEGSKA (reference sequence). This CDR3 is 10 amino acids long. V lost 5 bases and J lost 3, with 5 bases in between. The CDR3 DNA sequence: TGCAGTGCTTCTCGCTACGAGCAGTACTTC. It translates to CSASRYEQYF.

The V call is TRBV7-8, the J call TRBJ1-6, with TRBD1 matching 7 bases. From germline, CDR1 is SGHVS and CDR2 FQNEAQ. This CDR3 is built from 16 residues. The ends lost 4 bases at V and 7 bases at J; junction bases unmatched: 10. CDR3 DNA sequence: TGTGCCAGCAGCTCCCCGGCAGGGGGAAGGAATTCACCCCTCCACTTT. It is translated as CASSSPAGGRNSPLHF.

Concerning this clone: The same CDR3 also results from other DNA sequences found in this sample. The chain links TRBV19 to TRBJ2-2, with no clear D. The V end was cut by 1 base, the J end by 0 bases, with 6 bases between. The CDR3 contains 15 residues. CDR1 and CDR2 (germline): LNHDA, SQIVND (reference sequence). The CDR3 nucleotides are TGTGCCAGTAGTATAGGACAAGCGAACACCGGGGAGCTGTTTTTT. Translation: CASSIGQANTGELFF.

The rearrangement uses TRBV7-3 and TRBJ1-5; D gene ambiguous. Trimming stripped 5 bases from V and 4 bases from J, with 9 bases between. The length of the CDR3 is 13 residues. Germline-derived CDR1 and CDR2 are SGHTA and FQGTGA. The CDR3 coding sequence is TGTGCCAGCAGCCCTGAGCCAAATCAGCCCCAGCATTTT. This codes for CASSPEPNQPQHF.

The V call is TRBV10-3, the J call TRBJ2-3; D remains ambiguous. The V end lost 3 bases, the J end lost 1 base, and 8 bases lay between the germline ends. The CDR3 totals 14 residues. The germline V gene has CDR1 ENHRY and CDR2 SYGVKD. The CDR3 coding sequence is TGTGCCATCAGTGATTTAGATGGCACAGATACGCAGTATTTT. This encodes CAISDLDGTDTQYF.

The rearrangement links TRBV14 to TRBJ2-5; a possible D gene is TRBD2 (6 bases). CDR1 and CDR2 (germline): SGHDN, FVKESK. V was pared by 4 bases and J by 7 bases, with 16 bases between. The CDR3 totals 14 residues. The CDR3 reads CASSLGGTGWTQYF. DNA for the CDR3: TGTGCCAGCAGCCTCGGCGGGACGGGTTGGACCCAGTACTTC.

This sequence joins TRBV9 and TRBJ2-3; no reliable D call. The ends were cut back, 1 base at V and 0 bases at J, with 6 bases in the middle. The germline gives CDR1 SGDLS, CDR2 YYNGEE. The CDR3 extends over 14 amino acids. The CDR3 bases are TGTGCCAGCAGCGTAACAGCTAGCACAGATACGCAGTATTTT. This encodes CASSVTASTDTQYF.

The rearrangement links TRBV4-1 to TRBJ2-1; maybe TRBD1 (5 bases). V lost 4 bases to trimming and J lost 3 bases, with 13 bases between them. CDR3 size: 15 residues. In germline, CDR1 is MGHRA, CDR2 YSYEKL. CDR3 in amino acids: CASSPGQGSYNEQFF. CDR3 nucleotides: TGCGCCAGCAGCCCCGGACAAGGTAGCTACAATGAGCAGTTCTTC.

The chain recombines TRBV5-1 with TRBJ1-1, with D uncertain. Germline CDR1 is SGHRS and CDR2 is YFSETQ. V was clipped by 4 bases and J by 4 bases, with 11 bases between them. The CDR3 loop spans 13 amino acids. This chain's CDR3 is CASSGPDFTEAFF. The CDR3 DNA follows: TGCGCCAGCAGCGGGCCGGACTTCACTGAAGCTTTCTTT.